Below are 24 T cell receptor beta chains sequenced from a single sample in a study of cytomegalovirus exposure and HLA in healthy donors listed by TCRdb under 2017. Libraries were built with the immunoSEQ multiplex PCR assay. For the multiplex PCR, a mixture combining 60 forward primers for TCR Vbeta segments and 13 reverse primers for TCR Jbeta segments was used. Sourced from immuneACCESS, this table was stored by TCRdb with only in-frame sequences that have V and J called. A share of the clones is absent; for the studies checked, an unresolved V gene accounts for under half, and the remainder has no known explanation. In all, the sample holds about 120,000 clones, and over 70% of those were seen once. 1.4% to 1.5% of the sample comes from the top ten. Sequencing was carried out using PBMCs. These receptors were obtained from a young woman in good health and CMV-seronegative.

V and J are TRBV5-6 and TRBJ1-1; perhaps TRBD1 as D (6 bases). Between the trimmed V and J ends, which lost 3 bases and 2 bases, there was a span of 14 bases. The CDR3 is 15 residues long. CDR1 SGHDT and CDR2 YYEEEE come from the germline V gene. The CDR3 region has the DNA TGTGCCAGCAGCTCCCCGGGCGGGGGCAACACTGAAGCTTTCTTT. This translates into CASSSPGGGNTEAFF.

The chain joins TRBV5-1 to TRBJ1-6; the match to TRBD1 covers 7 bases. Germline V gene data show CDR1 as SGHRS and CDR2 as YFSETQ. The J segment lost 6 bases and the V segment lost 4 bases, leaving 10 bases of the junction unmatched. The length of the CDR3 is 16 residues. The CDR3 sequence is CASSPAGQALNSPLHF. The CDR3 DNA reads as TGCGCCAGCAGCCCGGCTGGACAGGCCCTTAATTCACCCCTCCACTTT.

This chain joins TRBV19 and TRBJ1-4; TRBD1 matches at 9 bases. This CDR3 has 16 amino acids. The trim removed 4 bases at V and 1 base at J, leaving 4 bases unmatched. Germline-derived CDR1 and CDR2 are LNHDA and SQIVND (reference sequence). The CDR3: CASSSNRGLTNEKLFF. In DNA, the CDR3 is TGTGCCAGTAGTAGCAACAGGGGGCTAACTAATGAAAAACTGTTTTTT.

The chain links TRBV6-5 to TRBJ2-3; D is ambiguous. V gave up 6 bases and J gave up 4 bases, with 8 bases separating them. In germline, CDR1 is MNHEY, CDR2 SVGAGI. There are 12 residues in the CDR3. DNA of the CDR3: TGTGCCAGCAGACGAGTGGCAGATACGCAGTATTTT. Amino acid sequence: CASRRVADTQYF.

The chain is built from TRBV11-2 and TRBJ2-1; 8 bases are a match to TRBD1. The CDR3 runs to 19 residues. The trim removed 4 bases at V and 1 base at J, leaving 15 bases unmatched. The germline V gene encodes CDR1 SGHAT and CDR2 FQNNGV. DNA of the CDR3: TGTGCCAGCAGCTACCGGGACAGGTATCGGGGTGGATCCTACAATGAGCAGTTCTTC. Residues: CASSYRDRYRGGSYNEQFF.

The gene calls are TRBV18 and TRBJ2-7, with 8 bases that match TRBD1. Germline V CDR1 and CDR2: KGHSH, LQKENI. After removal of 5 bases from V and 5 bases from J, the junction contained 8 bases not matched to a gene. The CDR3 is made up of 14 amino acids. As DNA, the CDR3 is TGTGCCAGCTCAACAAACCAGGGGGCGGACGAGCAGTACTTC. Amino acid sequence: CASSTNQGADEQYF. Full variable domain (outside the CDR3, taken from reference TRBV18 and TRBJ2-7): NAGVMQNPRHLVRRRGQEARLRCSPMKGHSHVYWYRQLPEEGLKFMVYLQKENIIDESGMPKERFSAEFPKEGPSILRIQQVVRGDSAAYFCASSTNQGADEQYFGPGTRLTVT.

The chain combines TRBV5-1 with TRBJ2-6; D is undetermined. The V and J ends lost 1 base and 0 bases respectively, with 8 bases between them. The germline gives CDR1 SGHRS, CDR2 YFSETQ. This CDR3 comprises 16 residues. CDR3: CASSLRYSSGANVLTF. In nucleotides, the CDR3 is TGCGCCAGCAGCTTGCGCTACAGCTCTGGGGCCAACGTCCTGACTTTC.

The chain uses TRBV6-1 and TRBJ1-5; no clear D gene. Germline CDR1 MNHNS, CDR2 SASEGT. The CDR3 length is 18 residues. Trimming stripped 0 bases from V and 0 bases from J, with 15 bases between. CDR3 residues: CASSEAGRASYSNQPQHF. In DNA, the CDR3 is TGTGCCAGCAGTGAAGCTGGGCGGGCCTCTTATAGCAATCAGCCCCAGCATTTT.

CDR3 region: CASRDYRVNTEAFF. CDR3 sequence (DNA): TGTGCCAGCAGAGACTACAGGGTGAACACTGAAGCTTTCTTT. The chain carries TRBV2 and TRBJ1-1; D may be TRBD1 (6 bases). The CDR3 sequence is 14 residues long. V lost 6 bases and J lost 0, with 11 bases in between. CDR1 is SNHLY and CDR2 is FYNNEI in the germline V gene.

The genes are TRBV27 and TRBJ1-5; the match to TRBD1 covers 9 bases. CDR3 length equals 15 residues. V lost 4 bases, J lost 5 bases, and 6 bases stayed unmatched. Per germline, CDR1 MNHEY and CDR2 SMNVEV (reference sequence). DNA of the CDR3: TGTGCCAGCAGTTCAGGACAGGGGTGGCATCAGCCCCAGCATTTT. Translation: CASSSGQGWHQPQHF.

This chain joins TRBV9 and TRBJ1-2; D is perhaps TRBD1 (5 bases). In germline, CDR1 is SGDLS, CDR2 YYNGEE. The V end was cut by 0 bases, the J end by 4 bases, with 7 bases between. The CDR3 is 13 residues long. The CDR3 sequence: CASSVEGIYGYTF. The CDR3, as DNA: TGTGCCAGCAGCGTAGAGGGGATCTATGGCTACACCTTC.

This clone has only a few counts. The genes are TRBV6-4 and TRBJ2-1; 10 bases map to TRBD2. Trimming at V came to 0 bases and at J to 9 bases, leaving 11 bases not matched to a gene. This CDR3 has 17 amino acids. From germline, CDR1 is MRHNA and CDR2 SNTAGT. The CDR3 loop reads CASSDSTERGGFGEQFF. CDR3 nucleotides: TGTGCCAGCAGTGACTCGACTGAGCGGGGGGGCTTTGGTGAGCAGTTCTTC.

The rearrangement uses TRBV18 and TRBJ2-7, with D hard to call. Germline values: CDR1 KGHSH, CDR2 LQKENI. V was clipped by 2 bases and J by 1 base, with 9 bases between them. The CDR3 spans 14 residues. CDR3 sequence reads: CASSPFGLSYEQYF. DNA for the CDR3: TGTGCCAGCTCACCATTTGGGCTGTCCTACGAGCAGTACTTC. Combining the CDR3 with reference TRBV18 and TRBJ2-7 gives the whole variable domain NAGVMQNPRHLVRRRGQEARLRCSPMKGHSHVYWYRQLPEEGLKFMVYLQKENIIDESGMPKERFSAEFPKEGPSILRIQQVVRGDSAAYFCASSPFGLSYEQYFGPGTRLTVT.

The V call is TRBV11-3, the J call TRBJ1-2, with D hard to call. This CDR3 has 11 amino acids. Trimming left V 2 bases short and J 7 bases short, with 5 bases between. Germline values: CDR1 SGHNT, CDR2 YENEEA. CDR3 amino acids: CASSLNGGYTF. The CDR3, as DNA: TGTGCCAGCAGCTTAAACGGTGGCTACACCTTC.

This sequence joins TRBV7-9 and TRBJ1-5; the D is unclear. Trimming removed 6 bases from V and 1 base from J, with 16 bases in between. CDR1 and CDR2 (germline): SEHNR, FQNEAQ (reference sequence). CDR3 length: 16 residues. DNA for the CDR3: TGTGCCAGCAGTTCGGGCGGAGGTAGAAGCAATCAGCCCCAGCATTTT. Amino acid sequence: CASSSGGGRSNQPQHF.

This clone showed up just once. In the same sample, other DNA sequences code for this CDR3. J is TRBJ1-2 and V is TRBV6-5; D not resolved. In germline, CDR1 is MNHEY, CDR2 SVGAGI. V lost 0 bases, J lost 1 base, and 6 bases lay in between. CDR3 length: 14 residues. The CDR3 loop is CASSYSRGNYGYTF. The CDR3 bases are TGTGCCAGCAGTTACTCGCGAGGTAACTATGGCTACACCTTC.

In this sample, this clone turned up a few times. The chain has TRBV6-6 and TRBJ2-7, with a weak D call TRBD1 (7 bases). Germline V gene data show CDR1 as MNHNY and CDR2 as SVGAGI (reference sequence). Between the trimmed V and J ends, which lost 6 bases and 4 bases, there was a span of 16 bases. The length of the CDR3 is 14 residues. The CDR3 loop reads CASSNSGGIYEQYF. DNA of the CDR3: TGTGCCAGCAGCAACTCAGGGGGGATATACGAGCAGTACTTC.

The genes are TRBV5-1 and TRBJ2-1, with TRBD1 identical over 7 bases. Trimming removed 2 bases from V and 4 bases from J; junction bases left unmatched: 9. Germline V gene data show CDR1 as SGHRS and CDR2 as YFSETQ. The CDR3 loop spans 16 amino acids. CDR3 residues: CASSLGGAVSYNEQFF. The DNA of the CDR3 is TGCGCCAGCAGCTTAGGGGGCGCAGTAAGTTACAATGAGCAGTTCTTC.

In its sample, this clone was seen a few times. The genes are TRBV5-1 and TRBJ1-1; TRBD1 is a possible D gene (6 bases). Looked up from germline, CDR1 is SGHRS and CDR2 is YFSETQ. The V gene lost 7 bases and the J gene lost 6 bases, with 13 bases spanning the gap. The CDR3 extends over 12 amino acids. CDR3 sequence reads: CASHTGQSEAFF. The CDR3 nucleotides are TGCGCCAGCCATACAGGGCAATCTGAAGCTTTCTTT.

With respect to this clone: A read error may account for a junction end that differs from germline. The chain has TRBV7-7 and TRBJ2-3; tentatively, D is TRBD2 (7 bases). This CDR3 spans 14 amino acids. Germline assignment: CDR1 SSHAT and CDR2 FNYEAQ (reference sequence). The CDR3 bases are TGTGCTAGCAGCCAACGGAGGGGGGGAGATACGCAGTATTTT. Protein product: CASSQRRGGDTQYF.

The rearrangement links TRBV5-4 to TRBJ1-1; a possible D gene is TRBD1 (6 bases). Deletions cut 0 bases from V and 6 bases from J, with 18 bases between. CDR3 size: 16 residues. Germline CDR1 and CDR2: SGHNT and YYREEE (reference sequence). CDR3 DNA sequence: TGTGCCAGCAGCTTGGCCGCAGACAGGATAAACGCTGAAGCTTTCTTT. It yields the protein CASSLAADRINAEAFF.

The genes are TRBV18 and TRBJ2-1; D not certain. From germline, CDR1 is KGHSH and CDR2 LQKENI. This CDR3 is built from 13 residues. V shed 0 bases and J shed 9 bases, with 9 bases lying between them. CDR3 in amino acids: CASSPPSLVEQFF. For the CDR3, the DNA is TGTGCCAGCTCACCACCGAGTCTAGTTGAGCAGTTCTTC.

The chain recombines TRBV4-1 with TRBJ2-7, with D possibly being TRBD2 (5 bases). V shed 6 bases and J shed 3 bases, with 15 bases lying between them. This CDR3 is 14 amino acids long. Germline CDR1 and CDR2: MGHRA and YSYEKL. Here the CDR3 reads CASSPGISFYEQYF. As DNA, the CDR3 is TGCGCCAGCAGTCCGGGAATCTCTTTCTACGAGCAGTACTTC.

The chain couples TRBV4-3 to TRBJ2-2, with 12 nucleotides matching TRBD1. Trimming took 7 bases from V and 4 from J; bases not matched to a gene: 4. The germline CDR1 and CDR2 sequences are LGHNA and YSLEER. CDR3 length equals 15 residues. The CDR3 spells CASNMGQGATGELFF. As DNA, the CDR3 is TGCGCCAGCAATATGGGACAGGGGGCCACCGGGGAGCTGTTTTTT.